This is a list of T cell receptor beta chains from one sample in a study of human T cells and chemical hapten exposure. TCRdb fed the RACE reads into MiXCR, producing one record per CDR3 protein. The sample has around 200,000 distinct CDR3 sequences, about 25% seen once. The sample consisted of whole blood, taken in connection with sensitization to the hapten diphenylcyclopropenone (DPC). These receptors were collected from a woman aged 40-49 years with alopecia areata. Some clones in this sample may be carry-over from other donors' samples. CDR3s include the opening cysteine and the closing phenylalanine or tryptophan. The order of the fields is D gene, V gene, J gene, clone size, CDR3 protein, CDR3 DNA. A D gene is named only where the DNA matches it firmly. Clone size, where shown, is once, few, many, or a class for clones that have expanded.

d_call: TRBD2
v_call: TRBV5-1
j_call: TRBJ2-3
clone_size: NA
cdr3_aa: CASSFPSGTLGGDTQYF
cdr3_nt: TGCGCCAGCAGCTTCCCTAGCGGGACCCTCGGGGGAGATACGCAGTATTTT

d_call: NA
v_call: TRBV6-2/TRBV6-3
j_call: TRBJ1-5
clone_size: many
cdr3_aa: CASSGDSNQPQHF
cdr3_nt: TGTGCCAGCAGTGGGGACAGCAATCAGCCCCAGCATTTT

d_call: NA
v_call: TRBV20-1
j_call: TRBJ2-7
clone_size: few
cdr3_aa: CSAKNYEQYF
cdr3_nt: TGCAGTGCAAAAAACTACGAGCAGTACTTC

d_call: NA
v_call: TRBV12-3/TRBV12-4
j_call: TRBJ1-5
clone_size: few
cdr3_aa: CASRPADNQPQHF
cdr3_nt: TGTGCCAGCCGGCCCGCGGACAATCAGCCCCAGCATTTT

d_call: NA
v_call: TRBV10-3
j_call: TRBJ2-1
clone_size: few
cdr3_aa: CAISIHVHEQFF
cdr3_nt: TGTGCCATCAGCATCCATGTCCATGAGCAGTTCTTC

d_call: NA
v_call: TRBV29-1
j_call: TRBJ2-3
clone_size: few
cdr3_aa: CSVAGRTLVTDTQYF
cdr3_nt: TGCAGCGTTGCAGGACGTACCCTAGTAACAGATACGCAGTATTTT

d_call: NA
v_call: TRBV5-1
j_call: TRBJ1-4
clone_size: NA
cdr3_aa: CASSLGPGQGEEKLFF
cdr3_nt: TGCGCCAGCAGCTTGGGACCGGGGCAGGGAGAAGAAAAACTGTTTTTT

d_call: TRBD1
v_call: TRBV5-1
j_call: TRBJ2-5
clone_size: NA
cdr3_aa: CASRGQGAAETQYF
cdr3_nt: TGCGCCAGCAGGGGACAGGGGGCTGCAGAGACCCAGTACTTC

d_call: NA
v_call: TRBV5-1
j_call: TRBJ1-3
clone_size: NA
cdr3_aa: CASSLLGPGRSSGNTIYF
cdr3_nt: TGCGCCAGCAGCCTCCTGGGACCGGGACGGAGCTCTGGAAACACCATATATTTT

d_call: NA
v_call: TRBV27
j_call: TRBJ2-5
clone_size: few
cdr3_aa: CASSPSPQRWETQYF
cdr3_nt: TGTGCCAGCAGCCCGAGTCCTCAGCGTTGGGAGACCCAGTACTTC